The 11 T cell receptor beta chains presented below share a single source sample, sequenced in a study of shared clonotypes between healthy human individuals. Only in-frame clones appear in the TCRdb table, and some are missing; sequencing was by immunoSEQ multiplex PCR. The table lists 2,500,000 or so clones, more than 90% of them singletons. The specimen sequenced was naive CD4+ T cells sorted from blood. The subset is: CD45RA+ positively selected. These receptor sequences come from a man aged 18-30 years in good health.

V usage is TRBV7-2 and J usage is TRBJ2-2; D ambiguous. Trimming stripped 7 bases from V and 0 bases from J, with 9 bases between. This CDR3 contains 14 residues. CDR1 is SGHTA, CDR2 FQGNSA, per germline. The CDR3 spells CASTRRTNTGELFF. The CDR3 DNA reads TGTGCCAGCACCCGCCGGACGAACACCGGGGAGCTGTTTTTT.

Concerning this clone: Other DNA sequences in this sample translate to the same CDR3. The V and J genes are TRBV18 and TRBJ2-5; D ambiguous. The V and J ends lost 2 bases and 2 bases respectively, with 3 bases between them. The CDR3 is 12 amino acids. The germline V gene encodes CDR1 KGHSH and CDR2 LQKENI. CDR3 nucleotide sequence: TGTGCCAGCTCACCAGCACAAGAGACCCAGTACTTC. Protein: CASSPAQETQYF.

The chain is built from TRBV9 and TRBJ2-5, with D perhaps TRBD2 (5 bases). Per germline, CDR1 SGDLS and CDR2 YYNGEE. The length of the CDR3 is 15 residues. Trimming removed 0 bases from V and 4 bases from J, with 13 bases in between. DNA for the CDR3: TGTGCCAGCAGCGTAGCCCATCTTGCGGGAGAGACCCAGTACTTC. Protein sequence: CASSVAHLAGETQYF.

The chain couples TRBV6-1 to TRBJ2-7; 9 bases are shared with TRBD1. J lost 1 base, V lost 7 bases, and 5 bases had no gene match. The CDR3 runs to 14 residues. Germline V CDR1 and CDR2: MNHNS, SASEGT. DNA for the CDR3: TGTGCCAGCATCGACAGGGGGGTATCCTACGAGCAGTACTTC. This translates into CASIDRGVSYEQYF.

This chain connects TRBV11-2 to TRBJ2-5, with D perhaps TRBD1 or TRBD2 (6 bases each). The length of the CDR3 is 15 residues. V lost 3 bases and J 2 bases, leaving 13 bases between the germline ends. Germline CDR1 SGHAT, CDR2 FQNNGV. In DNA form, the CDR3 reads TGTGCCAGCAGCTTCTCCGGGGGCTTACAAGAGACCCAGTACTTC. Its translation: CASSFSGGLQETQYF.

The V gene is TRBV30, the J gene TRBJ1-2; 8 positions match TRBD1. Germline CDR1 is GTSNPN and CDR2 is SVGIG (reference sequence). J gave up 3 bases and V 0 bases, and 3 bases lay outside the gene matches. The CDR3 runs 14 residues. CDR3 DNA: TGTGCCTGGAGTGTAGTGACAGGGGACTATGGCTACACCTTC. Protein product: CAWSVVTGDYGYTF.

V is TRBV9 and J is TRBJ2-2, with a tentative D call TRBD2 (6 bases). The CDR3 has 17 residues. V was pared by 0 bases and J by 7 bases, with 19 bases between. Germline V gene sequence: CDR1 SGDLS, CDR2 YYNGEE. The CDR3 nucleotides are TGTGCCAGCAGCGTAGGGGGTCTGGAGGGAGCGGTCGGGGAGCTGTTTTTT. Translation gives CASSVGGLEGAVGELFF.

CDR3 nucleotide sequence: TGCAGTACCCCCGGGACAGGCATGAACACTGAAGCTTTCTTT. This gives the protein CSTPGTGMNTEAFF. This chain links TRBV29-1 with TRBJ1-1, with 8 bases fitting TRBD1. Germline V lookup: CDR1 SQVTM, CDR2 ANQGSEA. The CDR3 totals 14 residues.

This clone showed up just a few times. V is TRBV2 and J is TRBJ1-3, with a weak D call TRBD1 (6 bases). CDR1 and CDR2 (germline): SNHLY, FYNNEI. V was pared by 8 bases and J by 0 bases, with 14 bases between. This CDR3 has 15 amino acids. The CDR3 spells CASGMTGFSGNTIYF. The CDR3 DNA is TGTGCCAGCGGTATGACAGGTTTCTCTGGAAACACCATATATTTT.

This clone has just one count. V gene TRBV19 combines with J gene TRBJ2-5; 8 bases fit TRBD2. Germline trimming cut 5 bases from V and 5 bases from J; bases unmatched to any gene: 4. CDR1 and CDR2 (germline): LNHDA, SQIVND (reference sequence). The CDR3 runs to 13 residues. CDR3 DNA sequence: TGTGCCAGTAGTCATAGCGGGGCCGAGACCCAGTACTTC. Translation gives CASSHSGAETQYF. Full variable domain (rest looked up from reference TRBV19 and TRBJ2-5): DGGITQSPKYLFRKEGQNVTLSCEQNLNHDAMYWYRQDPGQGLRLIYYSQIVNDFQKGDIAEGYSVSREKKESFPLTVTSAQKNPTAFYLCASSHSGAETQYFGPGTRLLVL.

The chain joins TRBV9 to TRBJ2-2; tentative D call: TRBD1 (6 bases). V shed 4 bases and J shed 5 bases, with 15 bases lying between them. Looked up from germline, CDR1 is SGDLS and CDR2 is YYNGEE. The CDR3 is 15 residues long. CDR3 sequence reads: CASSSRQTGTGELFF. The CDR3 bases are TGTGCCAGCAGCTCCCGACAAACAGGGACCGGGGAGCTGTTTTTT.